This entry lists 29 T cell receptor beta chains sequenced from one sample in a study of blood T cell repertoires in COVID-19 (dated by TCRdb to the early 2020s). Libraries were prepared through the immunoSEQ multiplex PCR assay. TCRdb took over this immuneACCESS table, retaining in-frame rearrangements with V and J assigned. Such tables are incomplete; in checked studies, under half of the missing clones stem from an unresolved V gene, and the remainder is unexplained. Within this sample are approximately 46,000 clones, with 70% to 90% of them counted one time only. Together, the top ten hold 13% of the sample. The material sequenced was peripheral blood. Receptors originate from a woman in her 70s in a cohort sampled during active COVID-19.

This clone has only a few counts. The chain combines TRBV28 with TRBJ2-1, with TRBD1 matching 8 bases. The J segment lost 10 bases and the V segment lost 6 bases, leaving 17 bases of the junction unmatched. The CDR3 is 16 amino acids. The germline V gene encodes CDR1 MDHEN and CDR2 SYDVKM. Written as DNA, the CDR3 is TGTGCCAGCAGAAAAGGGGTGACAGGGGATGGTGGCGAGCAGTTCTTC. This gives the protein CASRKGVTGDGGEQFF.

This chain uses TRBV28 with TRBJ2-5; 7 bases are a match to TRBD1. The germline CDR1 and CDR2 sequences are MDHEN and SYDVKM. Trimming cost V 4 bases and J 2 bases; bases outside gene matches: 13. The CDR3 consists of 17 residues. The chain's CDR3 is CASSSDDRVGLQETQYF. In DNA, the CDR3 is TGTGCCAGCAGTTCAGATGACAGGGTTGGTCTTCAAGAGACCCAGTACTTC.

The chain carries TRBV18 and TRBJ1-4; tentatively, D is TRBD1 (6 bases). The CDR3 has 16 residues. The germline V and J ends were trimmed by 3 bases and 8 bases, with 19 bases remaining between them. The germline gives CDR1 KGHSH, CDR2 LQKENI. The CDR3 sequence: CASSPGAGAGQEKLFF. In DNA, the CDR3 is TGTGCCAGCTCACCGGGGGCAGGTGCGGGTCAAGAAAAACTGTTTTTT. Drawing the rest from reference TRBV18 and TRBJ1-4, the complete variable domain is NAGVMQNPRHLVRRRGQEARLRCSPMKGHSHVYWYRQLPEEGLKFMVYLQKENIIDESGMPKERFSAEFPKEGPSILRIQQVVRGDSAAYFCASSPGAGAGQEKLFFGSGTQLSVL.

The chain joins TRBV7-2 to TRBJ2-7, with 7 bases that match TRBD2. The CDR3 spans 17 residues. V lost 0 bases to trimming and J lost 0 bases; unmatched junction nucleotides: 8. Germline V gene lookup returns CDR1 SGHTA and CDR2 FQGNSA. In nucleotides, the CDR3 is TGTGCCAGCAGCTTAGCCCCAGCGGGATCCAGCTCCTACGAGCAGTACTTC. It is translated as CASSLAPAGSSSYEQYF.

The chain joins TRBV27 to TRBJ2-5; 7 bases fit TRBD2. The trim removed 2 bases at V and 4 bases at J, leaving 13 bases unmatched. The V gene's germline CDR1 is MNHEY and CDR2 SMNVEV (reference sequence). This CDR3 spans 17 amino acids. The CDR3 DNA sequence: TGTGCCAGCAGTTTAAAGTTCAGGAGCCCGGGGGGAGAGACCCAGTACTTC. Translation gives CASSLKFRSPGGETQYF.

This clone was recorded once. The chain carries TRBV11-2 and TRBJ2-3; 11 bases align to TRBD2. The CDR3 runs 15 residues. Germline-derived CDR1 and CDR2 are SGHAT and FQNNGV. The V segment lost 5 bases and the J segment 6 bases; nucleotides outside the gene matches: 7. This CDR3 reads CASSPGLAGLDTQYF. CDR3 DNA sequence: TGTGCCAGCAGCCCAGGACTAGCGGGCCTGGATACGCAGTATTTT. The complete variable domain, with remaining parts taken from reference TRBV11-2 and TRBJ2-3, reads EAGVAQSPRYKIIEKRQSVAFWCNPISGHATLYWYQQILGQGPKLLIQFQNNGVVDDSQLPKDRFSAERLKGVDSTLKIQPAKLEDSAVYLCASSPGLAGLDTQYFGPGTRLTVL.

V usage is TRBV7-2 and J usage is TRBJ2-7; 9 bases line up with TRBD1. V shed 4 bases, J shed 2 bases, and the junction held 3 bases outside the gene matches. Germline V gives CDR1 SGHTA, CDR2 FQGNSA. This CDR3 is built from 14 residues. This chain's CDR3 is CASSSNRGPYEQYF. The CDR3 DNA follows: TGTGCCAGCAGCTCCAACAGGGGGCCCTACGAGCAGTACTTC.

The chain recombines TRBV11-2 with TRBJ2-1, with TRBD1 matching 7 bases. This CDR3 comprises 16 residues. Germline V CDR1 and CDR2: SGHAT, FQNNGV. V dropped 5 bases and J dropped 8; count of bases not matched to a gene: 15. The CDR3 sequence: CASSPEAGGEIDEQFF. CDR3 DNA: TGTGCCAGCAGCCCCGAGGCAGGGGGAGAAATCGATGAGCAGTTCTTC.

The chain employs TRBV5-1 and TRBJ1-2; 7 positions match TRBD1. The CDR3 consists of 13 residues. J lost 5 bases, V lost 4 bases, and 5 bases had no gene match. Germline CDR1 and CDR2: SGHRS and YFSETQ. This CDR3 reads CASSGQGGYGYTF. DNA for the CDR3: TGCGCCAGCAGCGGGCAGGGGGGATATGGCTACACCTTC.

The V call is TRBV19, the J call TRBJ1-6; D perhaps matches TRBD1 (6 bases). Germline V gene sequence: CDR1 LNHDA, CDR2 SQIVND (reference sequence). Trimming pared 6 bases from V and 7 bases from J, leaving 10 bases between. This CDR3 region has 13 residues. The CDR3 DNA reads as TGTGCCAGTAGCGGCAGGGGAAATTCACCCCTCCACTTT. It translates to CASSGRGNSPLHF.

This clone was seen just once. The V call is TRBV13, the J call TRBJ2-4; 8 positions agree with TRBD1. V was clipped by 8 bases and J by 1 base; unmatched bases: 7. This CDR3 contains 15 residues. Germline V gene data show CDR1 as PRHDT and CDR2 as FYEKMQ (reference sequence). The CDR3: CASLRQGSAKNIQYF. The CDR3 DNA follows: TGTGCCAGCCTAAGACAGGGGTCCGCCAAAAACATTCAGTACTTC.

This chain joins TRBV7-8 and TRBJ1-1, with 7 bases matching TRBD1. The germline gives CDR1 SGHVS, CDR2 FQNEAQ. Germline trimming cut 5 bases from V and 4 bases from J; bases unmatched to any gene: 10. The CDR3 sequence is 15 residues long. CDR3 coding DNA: TGTGCCAGCAGCCCCTTGGAGGGGGCAAGCACTGAAGCTTTCTTT. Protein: CASSPLEGASTEAFF.

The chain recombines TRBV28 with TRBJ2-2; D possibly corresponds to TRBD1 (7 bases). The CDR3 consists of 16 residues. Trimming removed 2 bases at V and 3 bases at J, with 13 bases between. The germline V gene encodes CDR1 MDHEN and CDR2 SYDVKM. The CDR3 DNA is TGTGCCAGCAGTTTAGCAGGGGGGTGGGACACCGGGGAGCTGTTTTTT. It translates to CASSLAGGWDTGELFF.

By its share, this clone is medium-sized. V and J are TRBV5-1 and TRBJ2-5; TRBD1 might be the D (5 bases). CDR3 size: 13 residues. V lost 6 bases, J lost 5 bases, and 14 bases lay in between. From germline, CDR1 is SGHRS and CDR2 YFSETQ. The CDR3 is CASTTAEVETQYF. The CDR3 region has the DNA TGCGCCAGCACGACAGCCGAGGTGGAGACCCAGTACTTC.

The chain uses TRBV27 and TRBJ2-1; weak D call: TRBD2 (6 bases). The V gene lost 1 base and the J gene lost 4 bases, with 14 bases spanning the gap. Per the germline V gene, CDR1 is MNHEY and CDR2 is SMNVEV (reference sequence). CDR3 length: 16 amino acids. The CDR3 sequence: CASSLFFGAGYNEQFF. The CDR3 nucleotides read TGTGCCAGCAGTTTATTTTTTGGGGCGGGGTACAATGAGCAGTTCTTC.

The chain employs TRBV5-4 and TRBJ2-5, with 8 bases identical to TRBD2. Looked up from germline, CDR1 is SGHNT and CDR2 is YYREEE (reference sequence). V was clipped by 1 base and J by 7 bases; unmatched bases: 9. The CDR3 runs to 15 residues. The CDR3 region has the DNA TGTGCCAGCAGCTTGCCTACTAGCGGTCCTACGACCCAGTACTTC. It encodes CASSLPTSGPTTQYF.

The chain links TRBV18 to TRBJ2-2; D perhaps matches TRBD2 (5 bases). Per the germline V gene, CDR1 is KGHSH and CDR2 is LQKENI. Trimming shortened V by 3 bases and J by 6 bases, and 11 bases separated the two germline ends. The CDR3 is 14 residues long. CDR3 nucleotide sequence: TGTGCCAGCTCACCGATTGAGGGTCCCGGGGAGCTGTTTTTT. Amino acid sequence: CASSPIEGPGELFF.

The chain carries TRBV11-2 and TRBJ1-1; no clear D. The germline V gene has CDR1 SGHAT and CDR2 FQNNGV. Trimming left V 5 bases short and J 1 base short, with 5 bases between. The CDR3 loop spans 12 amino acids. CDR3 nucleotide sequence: TGTGCCAGCAGCACCGGGAACACTGAAGCTTTCTTT. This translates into CASSTGNTEAFF.

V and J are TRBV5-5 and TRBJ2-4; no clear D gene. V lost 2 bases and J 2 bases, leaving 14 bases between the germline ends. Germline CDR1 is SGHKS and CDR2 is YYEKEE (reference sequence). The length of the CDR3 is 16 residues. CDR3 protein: CASSFGTQLTKNIQYF. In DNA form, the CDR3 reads TGTGCCAGCAGCTTCGGAACACAGTTGACCAAAAACATTCAGTACTTC.

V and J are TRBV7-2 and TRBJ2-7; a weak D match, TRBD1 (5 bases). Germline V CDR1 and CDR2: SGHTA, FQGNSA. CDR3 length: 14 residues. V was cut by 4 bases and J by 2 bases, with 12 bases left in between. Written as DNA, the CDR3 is TGTGCCAGCAGCTCTACCAGGGTGACCTACGAGCAGTACTTC. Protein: CASSSTRVTYEQYF.

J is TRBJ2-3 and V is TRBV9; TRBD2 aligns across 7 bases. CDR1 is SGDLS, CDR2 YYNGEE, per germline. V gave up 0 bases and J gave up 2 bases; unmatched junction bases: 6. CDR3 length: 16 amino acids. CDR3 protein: CASSVVTSVTTDTQYF. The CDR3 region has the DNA TGTGCCAGCAGCGTAGTAACTAGCGTTACCACAGATACGCAGTATTTT.

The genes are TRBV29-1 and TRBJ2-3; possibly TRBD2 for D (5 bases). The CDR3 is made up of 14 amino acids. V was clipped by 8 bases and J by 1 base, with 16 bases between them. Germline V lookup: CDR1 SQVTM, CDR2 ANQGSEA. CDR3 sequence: CSLNPSGGTDTQYF. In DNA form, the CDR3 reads TGCAGCCTTAACCCCAGCGGAGGCACAGATACGCAGTATTTT.

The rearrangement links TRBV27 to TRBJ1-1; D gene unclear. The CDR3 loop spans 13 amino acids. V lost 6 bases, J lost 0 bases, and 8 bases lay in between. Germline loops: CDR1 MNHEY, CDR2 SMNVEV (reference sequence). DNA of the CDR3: TGTGCCAGCAGCCGGAGGCTGAACACTGAAGCTTTCTTT. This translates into CASSRRLNTEAFF.

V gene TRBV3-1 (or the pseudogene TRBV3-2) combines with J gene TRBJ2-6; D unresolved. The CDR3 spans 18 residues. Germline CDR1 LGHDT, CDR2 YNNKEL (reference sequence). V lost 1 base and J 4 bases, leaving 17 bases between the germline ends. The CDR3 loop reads CASSQGSNSPTGANVLTF. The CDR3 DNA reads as TGTGCCAGCAGCCAAGGGTCGAATAGCCCGACCGGGGCCAACGTCCTGACTTTC.

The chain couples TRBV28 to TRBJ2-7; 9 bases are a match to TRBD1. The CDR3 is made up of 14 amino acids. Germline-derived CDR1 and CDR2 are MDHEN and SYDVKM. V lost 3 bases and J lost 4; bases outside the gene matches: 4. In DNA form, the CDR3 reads TGTGCCAGCAGTTTTGTGGGGACAGGGTACGAGCAGTACTTC. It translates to CASSFVGTGYEQYF.

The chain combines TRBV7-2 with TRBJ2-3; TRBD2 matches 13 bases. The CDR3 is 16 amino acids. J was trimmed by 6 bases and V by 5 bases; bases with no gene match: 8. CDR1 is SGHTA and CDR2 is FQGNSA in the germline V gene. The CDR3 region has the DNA TGTGCCAGCAGCCCGTGGACTAGCGGGAGTACGGATACGCAGTATTTT. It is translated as CASSPWTSGSTDTQYF. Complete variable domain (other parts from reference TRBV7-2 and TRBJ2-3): GAGVSQSPSNKVTEKGKDVELRCDPISGHTALYWYRQSLGQGLEFLIYFQGNSAPDKSGLPSDRFSAERTGGSVSTLTIQRTQQEDSAVYLCASSPWTSGSTDTQYFGPGTRLTVL.

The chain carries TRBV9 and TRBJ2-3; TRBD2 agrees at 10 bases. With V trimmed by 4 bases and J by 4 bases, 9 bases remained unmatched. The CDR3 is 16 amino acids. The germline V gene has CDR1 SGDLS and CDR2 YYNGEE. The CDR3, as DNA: TGTGCCAGCAGCCCACGAGCGGGAGGGCCCCCAGATACGCAGTATTTT. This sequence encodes CASSPRAGGPPDTQYF.

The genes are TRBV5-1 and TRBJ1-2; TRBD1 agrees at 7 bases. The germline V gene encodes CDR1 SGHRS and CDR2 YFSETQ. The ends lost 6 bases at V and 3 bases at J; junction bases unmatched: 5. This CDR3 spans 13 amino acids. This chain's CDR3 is CASTEDRYYGYTF. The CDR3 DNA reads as TGCGCCAGCACCGAGGACAGGTACTATGGCTACACCTTC. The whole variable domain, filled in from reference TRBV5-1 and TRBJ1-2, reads KAGVTQTPRYLIKTRGQQVTLSCSPISGHRSVSWYQQTPGQGLQFLFEYFSETQRNKGNFPGRFSGRQFSNSRSEMNVSTLELGDSALYLCASTEDRYYGYTFGSGTRLTVV.

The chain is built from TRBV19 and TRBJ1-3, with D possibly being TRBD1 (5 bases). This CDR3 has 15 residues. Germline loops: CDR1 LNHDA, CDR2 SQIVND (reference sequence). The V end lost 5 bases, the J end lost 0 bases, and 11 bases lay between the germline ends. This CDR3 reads CASSVDNYSGNTIYF. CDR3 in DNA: TGTGCCAGTAGTGTGGACAACTACTCTGGAAACACCATATATTTT.